This T cell receptor beta chain was profiled in a study of T-cell reconstitution after alpha-beta-depleted transplantation in children. Regarding the study as a whole: One year after transplant, T-cell counts and diversity came mostly from newly produced T cells.

About this clonotype itself: What it binds is unknown.

Unique molecular identifiers were used to barcode this TCRbeta library. TCRdb fed the PCR reads into MiXCR, producing one record per CDR3 protein. The table lists under 250,000 distinct CDR3 sequences, approximately 15% of them singletons, with 43% in the top ten. The sequencing used PBMCs, mostly from graft donor cells, collected 360 days after TCRalphabeta/CD19-depleted stem cell transplant. The receptor comes from a male patient between 2 and 10 years old who had a stem cell transplant for acute lymphoblastic leukemia, so the T cells may come from the graft donor.

The CDR3 DNA reads TGCAGTGCTAGGGACCCCTCTAGCTACTCCTACGAGCAGTACTTC. Its translation: CSARDPSSYSYEQYF. The chain carries TRBV20-1 and TRBJ2-7; TRBD2 might be the D (5 bases). V shed 3 bases and J shed 0 bases, with 15 bases lying between them. CDR3 length: 15 amino acids. Germline CDR1 is DFQATT and CDR2 is SNEGSKA (reference sequence).